This is a list of T cell receptor beta chains from one sample in a study of high-grade serous ovarian cancer treatment subgroups. Produced via immunoSEQ multiplex PCR; TCRdb's table is partial and in-frame only. The sample has more than 6,500 clones; more than 65% are singletons. Specimen: tumor tissue. Receptor source: a human donor with high-grade serous ovarian cancer. Both conserved end residues are trimmed from each CDR3. A D gene is named only where the DNA matches it firmly.

j_call: -
d_call: -
v_call: TRBV7-7
cdr3_aa: ASSPVGGYEQY

j_call: TRBJ1-2
d_call: TRBD1
v_call: TRBV2
cdr3_aa: ASEGQGGKGYGYT

j_call: TRBJ1-3
d_call: TRBD1
v_call: TRBV4-3
cdr3_aa: ASSQDQGANTIY

j_call: TRBJ1-5
d_call: TRBD1
v_call: TRBV19
cdr3_aa: ASSIFGQGGNQPQH

j_call: TRBJ2-7
d_call: TRBD1
v_call: TRBV6-5
cdr3_aa: ASSPFRGQVEQY

j_call: TRBJ2-5
d_call: TRBD2
v_call: TRBV5-4
cdr3_aa: ASSLDLAGGETQY

j_call: TRBJ2-2
d_call: -
v_call: TRBV9
cdr3_aa: ASSVETTQGLF

j_call: TRBJ1-2
d_call: -
v_call: TRBV5-4
cdr3_aa: ASSLGQYYGYT

j_call: TRBJ1-6
d_call: -
v_call: TRBV7-9
cdr3_aa: ASSPRGSDNSPLH

j_call: TRBJ2-7
d_call: -
v_call: TRBV6-1
cdr3_aa: ASNDGPAHEQY

j_call: TRBJ1-2
d_call: TRBD1
v_call: TRBV4-1
cdr3_aa: ASSPEGTGRGDGYT

j_call: TRBJ2-3
d_call: -
v_call: TRBV19
cdr3_aa: ASNDWGRTDTQY

j_call: TRBJ1-2
d_call: -
v_call: TRBV12-5
cdr3_aa: ASGLQGIYGYT

j_call: TRBJ2-6
d_call: -
v_call: TRBV29-1
cdr3_aa: SVGQALEWGANVLT

j_call: TRBJ2-4
d_call: TRBD1
v_call: TRBV9
cdr3_aa: ASSPGQGKNIQY

j_call: TRBJ2-7
d_call: TRBD1
v_call: TRBV27
cdr3_aa: ASSSKGQGSYEQY

j_call: TRBJ2-5
d_call: -
v_call: TRBV11-2
cdr3_aa: ASSLGGQEETQY

j_call: TRBJ2-5
d_call: TRBD1
v_call: TRBV11-1
cdr3_aa: ASSSTGARETQY

j_call: TRBJ2-5
d_call: -
v_call: TRBV11-2
cdr3_aa: ASSFWGNTEQETQY

j_call: TRBJ2-2
d_call: -
v_call: TRBV6-6
cdr3_aa: ASRKTRTKNTGELF

j_call: TRBJ2-7
d_call: -
v_call: TRBV10-1
cdr3_aa: ASGGQTYEQY

j_call: TRBJ2-2
d_call: TRBD1
v_call: TRBV10-3
cdr3_aa: AISADRQNTGELF

j_call: TRBJ1-5
d_call: TRBD1
v_call: TRBV28
cdr3_aa: ASTLGDRNQPQH

j_call: -
d_call: TRBD1
v_call: TRBV4-1
cdr3_aa: ASSQAGQAIYEQY

j_call: TRBJ2-7
d_call: -
v_call: TRBV9
cdr3_aa: ASSVGVGDAYEQY

j_call: TRBJ2-7
d_call: -
v_call: TRBV7-9
cdr3_aa: ASSFAGSQY

j_call: TRBJ2-1
d_call: TRBD2
v_call: TRBV7-2
cdr3_aa: ASSLAPGTSGRGNEQF

j_call: TRBJ2-7
d_call: -
v_call: TRBV27
cdr3_aa: ASSLSSGVEQY

j_call: TRBJ2-7
d_call: TRBD1
v_call: TRBV19
cdr3_aa: ASGTVYEQY

j_call: TRBJ1-1
d_call: -
v_call: TRBV2
cdr3_aa: ASSRFSGANTEAF

j_call: TRBJ1-2
d_call: -
v_call: TRBV5-1
cdr3_aa: ASSSGTESYNYGYT

j_call: TRBJ2-1
d_call: -
v_call: TRBV7-7
cdr3_aa: ASSLNPGRNEQF

j_call: TRBJ1-4
d_call: TRBD1
v_call: TRBV25-1
cdr3_aa: ASSRTGLNEKLF

j_call: TRBJ2-2
d_call: TRBD1
v_call: TRBV2
cdr3_aa: ASIKDRGRTGELF

j_call: TRBJ2-7
d_call: -
v_call: TRBV5-6
cdr3_aa: ARSDSDRTPPDEQY

j_call: TRBJ2-7
d_call: -
v_call: TRBV6-5
cdr3_aa: ASSRQRGQYEQY

j_call: TRBJ1-1
d_call: -
v_call: TRBV2
cdr3_aa: ASTRDKALNTEAF